These 17 T cell receptor beta chains were all obtained from the same sample, sequenced in a study of T cells in Graves' hyperthyroidism and ophthalmopathy. Template material for amplifying TCR beta CDR3 regions consisted of RNA transcripts. Researchers ran a first-round RT-PCR on the TCR CDR3 using the HTBI primer set. TCRdb processed the multiplex PCR reads anew with MiXCR; each CDR3 protein has one entry. Here the sample spans about 300,000 distinct CDR3 sequences, around 20% being singletons. The sample consisted of blood. These TCRs come from a man in his fifties with Graves' ophthalmopathy.

This clonotype was recorded once. The chain uses TRBV20-1 and TRBJ2-1; tentative D call: TRBD2 (7 bases). The ends were cut back, 3 bases at V and 5 bases at J, with 17 bases in the middle. The CDR3 has 15 amino acids. Germline V gives CDR1 DFQATT, CDR2 SNEGSKA (reference sequence). CDR3 DNA sequence: TGCAGTGCTAGTGTGTGGGGGAGGGACAACAATGAGCAGTTCTTC. This gives the protein CSASVWGRDNNEQFF.

This rearrangement joins TRBV9 to TRBJ1-6; a weak D match, TRBD1 (5 bases). Germline V gene sequence: CDR1 SGDLS, CDR2 YYNGEE. The CDR3 extends over 15 amino acids. The germline V and J ends were trimmed by 2 bases and 7 bases, with 13 bases remaining between them. CDR3 sequence reads: CASSVGTSGNSPLHF. The CDR3 bases are TGTGCCAGCAGCGTTGGGACCTCGGGGAATTCACCCCTCCACTTT.

This clonotype was seen only a few times. This chain connects TRBV12-3 or TRBV12-4 to TRBJ2-1, with D possibly called TRBD1 or TRBD2 (5 bases each). The V and J ends lost 3 bases and 8 bases respectively, with 17 bases between them. This CDR3 has 15 residues. The CDR3 region is CASSFQAWGSDEQFF. The CDR3 DNA follows: TGTGCCAGCAGTTTTCAAGCTTGGGGGTCCGATGAGCAGTTCTTC.

This clonotype has a count of ten or more. The chain couples TRBV16 to TRBJ1-5, with D unclear. Deletions cut 0 bases from V and 4 bases from J, with 10 bases between. This CDR3 is built from 15 residues. Germline CDR1 and CDR2: KGHSY and FQNENV. DNA of the CDR3: TGTGCCAGCAGCCAATCTTCGGCCGTAAATCAGCCCCAGCATTTT. Protein sequence: CASSQSSAVNQPQHF.

The chain carries TRBV11-2 and TRBJ2-3; 7 nucleotides match TRBD2. The CDR3 is 17 residues long. The trim removed 0 bases at V and 2 bases at J, leaving 8 bases unmatched. Germline V gene data show CDR1 as SGHAT and CDR2 as FQNNGV. The CDR3 DNA reads TGTGCCAGCAGCTTAGATCCCTTAGCGGGCCTCACAGATACGCAGTATTTT. Translation: CASSLDPLAGLTDTQYF.

This clonotype was detected ten times or more. This chain connects TRBV5-6 to TRBJ2-1; D gene uncertain. Germline V gene sequence: CDR1 SGHDT, CDR2 YYEEEE. CDR3 size: 13 residues. V shed 2 bases and J shed 4 bases, with 7 bases lying between them. In nucleotides, the CDR3 is TGTGCCAGCAGCTTAGACGCTTACAATGAGCAGTTCTTC. Translating gives CASSLDAYNEQFF. Based on the CDR3 plus reference TRBV5-6 and TRBJ2-1, the full variable domain is DAGVTQSPTHLIKTRGQQVTLRCSPKSGHDTVSWYQQALGQGPQFIFQYYEEEERQRGNFPDRFSGHQFPNYSSELNVNALLLGDSALYLCASSLDAYNEQFFGPGTRLTVL.

This clonotype was recorded at least ten times. The chain uses TRBV28 and TRBJ1-1, with 9 bases matching TRBD1. In germline, CDR1 is MDHEN, CDR2 SYDVKM. The CDR3 is 16 amino acids. The trim removed 5 bases at V and 7 bases at J, leaving 14 bases unmatched. CDR3 protein: CASSPTINRDRDEAFF. The CDR3 region has the DNA TGTGCCAGCAGTCCGACGATAAACCGGGACAGGGATGAAGCTTTCTTT.

This clonotype was seen repeatedly, ten times or more. CDR3 DNA: TGCAGTGCTAATGGACTAGCGGGAGGGGGGCAAGAGACCCAGTACTTC. Translating gives CSANGLAGGGQETQYF. The chain recombines TRBV20-1 with TRBJ2-5, with 15 bases lining up with TRBD2. Germline lookup yields CDR1 DFQATT and CDR2 SNEGSKA (reference sequence). The CDR3 consists of 16 residues. With V trimmed by 4 bases and J by 2 bases, 5 bases remained unmatched.

This clonotype has at least ten counts. The rearrangement uses TRBV12-3 or TRBV12-4 and TRBJ2-2, with a weak D call TRBD2 (6 bases). Trimming took off 4 bases at V and 1 base at J, with 10 bases between the two ends. There are 15 residues in the CDR3. This CDR3 is CASSSPGLNTGELFF. DNA for the CDR3: TGTGCCAGCAGTTCCCCGGGACTGAACACCGGGGAGCTGTTTTTT.

CDR3 loop: CASSPAGVLAKNIQYF. DNA of the CDR3: TGTGCCAGCAGCCCAGCGGGGGTTCTAGCCAAAAACATTCAGTACTTC. V and J are TRBV11-1 and TRBJ2-4; the match to TRBD2 covers 8 bases. Looked up from germline, CDR1 is SGHAT and CDR2 is FQDESV (reference sequence). V lost 5 bases and J lost 0; bases outside the gene matches: 6. The CDR3 is made up of 16 amino acids.

The rearrangement links TRBV19 to TRBJ1-2; D gene unclear. V was clipped by 3 bases and J by 4 bases, with 9 bases between them. Germline V gives CDR1 LNHDA, CDR2 SQIVND (reference sequence). The CDR3 runs to 13 residues. The CDR3 bases are TGTGCCAGTAGTATGAGGCAGACCTATGGCTACACCTTC. This sequence encodes CASSMRQTYGYTF.

This clonotype was found many times. V and J are TRBV28 and TRBJ2-3; no firm D call. V dropped 2 bases and J dropped 6 bases, with 6 bases sitting between them. CDR1 and CDR2 from the germline V gene are MDHEN and SYDVKM. This CDR3 has 12 amino acids. CDR3 coding DNA: TGTGCCAGCAGTTTAGAGGTGGATACGCAGTATTTT. Translating it yields CASSLEVDTQYF.

This clonotype was counted ten times or more. The chain links TRBV20-1 to TRBJ2-1, with D perhaps assigned TRBD1 or TRBD2 (6 bases each). The CDR3 runs to 13 residues. Trimming pared 6 bases from V and 6 bases from J, leaving 15 bases between. Germline CDR1 DFQATT, CDR2 SNEGSKA (reference sequence). The CDR3 sequence is CSANAGGLNEQFF. In DNA, the CDR3 is TGCAGTGCCAACGCCGGGGGCCTCAATGAGCAGTTCTTC.

As for this clonotype: Germline is not matched at one junction end, which may reflect a read error. J is TRBJ2-3 and V is TRBV7-9; no reliable D call. Germline values: CDR1 SEHNR, CDR2 FQNEAQ (reference sequence). The CDR3 extends over 13 amino acids. The CDR3 DNA is TGTGCCAACAGCTTAGGTGGGGCAGATACGCAGTATTTT. Residues: CANSLGGADTQYF.

This clonotype was counted only a few times. The CDR3 bases are TGTGCCAGCAGCCCCCATCCCGGGGAGCTGTTTTTT. Translating gives CASSPHPGELFF. The V and J genes are TRBV11-3 and TRBJ2-2; D unclear. This CDR3 has 12 residues. Trimming removed 5 bases from V and 6 bases from J, with 7 bases in between. Looked up from germline, CDR1 is SGHNT and CDR2 is YENEEA. The variable domain in full, with the rest retrieved from reference TRBV11-3 and TRBJ2-2, is EAGVVQSPRYKIIEKKQPVAFWCNPISGHNTLYWYLQNLGQGPELLIRYENEEAVDDSQLPKDRFSAERLKGVDSTLKIQPAELGDSAVYLCASSPHPGELFFGEGSRLTVL.

In its sample, this clonotype was seen many times. V is TRBV10-1 and J is TRBJ1-1; TRBD1 matches at 8 bases. Germline V gene sequence: CDR1 WNHNN, CDR2 SYGVQD (reference sequence). The CDR3 covers 14 residues. V shed 2 bases and J 4 bases; nucleotides not matched to a gene: 3. The CDR3 here is CASSEGQGATEAFF. In DNA form, the CDR3 reads TGCGCCAGCAGTGAGGGACAGGGTGCCACTGAAGCTTTCTTT.

The chain has TRBV9 and TRBJ2-2; the D gene could be TRBD1 or TRBD2 (6 bases each). With 4 bases removed from V and 7 bases from J, the gap between germline ends came to 23 bases. The CDR3 covers 17 residues. Germline-derived CDR1 and CDR2 are SGDLS and YYNGEE. As DNA, the CDR3 is TGTGCCAGCAGCCCGCCCTCCCATGGGGGGCGCGGCGGGGAGCTGTTTTTT. This sequence encodes CASSPPSHGGRGGELFF.